The 31 T cell receptor delta chains given below trace back to one sample, sequenced in a study of gamma-delta T cells after stem cell transplantation. TCRdb re-called the RT-PCR reads with CATT. The sample includes about 2,900 delta-chain clones, 4.5% to 6% of them seen just once. The sequencing sample was made of gamma-delta T cells. These receptors all stem from a human donor. It is not recorded whose cells these are; they may come from a transplant donor.

With respect to this clone: It differs at one base from a far larger clone, so likely a read error. The sample has other DNA sequences that encode this CDR3 too. The chain has TRDV2 and TRDJ1, with D perhaps TRDD3 (5 bases). Per germline, CDR1 GEAIGNYY and CDR2 EKD. Between the trimmed V and J ends, which lost 0 bases and 0 bases, there was a span of 16 bases. The CDR3 sequence is 17 residues long. CDR3 in DNA: TGTGCCTGTGACACCGTTGGGGTCGGACTATACACCGATAAACTCATCTTT. The encoded protein is CACDTVGVGLYTDKLIF.

By share, this clone counts as medium-sized. The chain uses TRDV2 and TRDJ1; the match to TRDD3 covers 11 bases. Germline CDR1 GEAIGNYY, CDR2 EKD. The CDR3 loop spans 18 amino acids. V was pared by 4 bases and J by 6 bases, with 18 bases of the junction left unmatched. This chain's CDR3 is CACDSFLLGDKADNKLIF. CDR3 nucleotide sequence: TGTGCCTGTGATTCCTTCCTACTGGGGGATAAGGCGGATAATAAACTCATCTTT.

In the case of this clone: Only one base separates this from a far larger clonotype, so it likely reflects a read error. Other DNA sequences in the same sample also yield this CDR3. The chain joins TRDV2 to TRDJ1, with 9 bases matching TRDD3. The CDR3 has 14 amino acids. Per germline, CDR1 GEAIGNYY and CDR2 EKD. The CDR3 spells CACDTWGIADKLIF. The CDR3 coding sequence is TGCGCCTGTGACACCTGGGGGATCGCCGATAAACTCATCTTT.

This clone was observed a handful of times. TCRdb pairs this DNA with a much larger clone's protein that differs at residue 4, likely a read error; the protein shown was translated from the DNA. The chain links TRDV2 to TRDJ1; 13 nucleotides agree with TRDD3. The ends lost 4 bases at V and 0 bases at J; junction bases unmatched: 10. Germline V lookup: CDR1 GEAIGNYY, CDR2 EKD. This CDR3 has 18 residues. CDR3 DNA: TGTGCCTGTGAAACGCTGACTGGGGGATACGAGAACACCGATAAACTCATCTTT. Its protein is CACETLTGGYENTDKLIF.

This clone was seen more than once but under ten times. The V gene is TRDV2, the J gene TRDJ1; 13 positions agree with TRDD3. Per the germline V gene, CDR1 is GEAIGNYY and CDR2 is EKD. V lost 3 bases and J lost 0; bases outside the gene matches: 9. The CDR3 runs 18 residues. As DNA, the CDR3 is TGTGCCTGTGACCGCGTACTGGGGGATACGCCGGACACCGATAAACTCATCTTT. As protein: CACDRVLGDTPDTDKLIF.

Within the sample, this clone is large. Within the sample, other DNA sequences also encode this same CDR3. The chain links TRDV2 to TRDJ1, with 9 bases fitting TRDD3. With 3 bases clipped from V and 0 bases from J, the junction kept 7 bases outside the gene matches. CDR3 length: 16 residues. From germline, CDR1 is GEAIGNYY and CDR2 EKD. CDR3 loop: CACDLLGDFNTDKLIF. For the CDR3, the DNA is TGTGCCTGTGACTTACTGGGGGACTTCAACACCGATAAACTCATCTTT.

This clone has just a few counts. TCRdb assigns this DNA the protein of a much larger clone, which departs from its translation at residue 7; this likely reflects a read error, and the protein shown comes from translating the DNA. Other DNA sequences from this sample encode an identical CDR3 as well. The rearrangement joins TRDV2 to TRDJ3, with a possible D match to TRDD3 (6 bases). Germline V CDR1 and CDR2: GEAIGNYY, EKD. Deletions cut 2 bases from V and 2 bases from J, with 15 bases between. The CDR3 has 18 residues. CDR3 nucleotides: TGTGCCTGTGACATACTGAGGGATAGTACCTGGGACACCCGACAGATGTTTTTC. Translating it yields CACDILRDSTWDTRQMFF.

Points on this clone: The protein that TCRdb holds for this DNA derives from a much larger clone and differs from the translated DNA at residue 4, which likely indicates a read error; the protein shown here is translated from the DNA. The chain recombines TRDV2 with TRDJ1, with 8 positions matching TRDD3. Germline loops: CDR1 GEAIGNYY, CDR2 EKD. This CDR3 is 14 amino acids long. Trimming cost V 5 bases and J 3 bases; bases outside gene matches: 7. The CDR3 nucleotides are TGTGCCTGTGGCATAATTGGGGGATCCGATAAACTCATCTTT. Its translation: CACGIIGGSDKLIF.

In its sample, this clone is medium-sized. This may arise from a read error, as a much more abundant clone is one base away. The chain combines TRDV2 with TRDJ1; the match to TRDD3 covers 9 bases. The V gene end was trimmed by 6 bases and the J gene end by 3 bases; junction bases not matched to a gene: 4. The CDR3 consists of 13 residues. In germline, CDR1 is GEAIGNYY, CDR2 EKD. CDR3 nucleotide sequence: TGTGCCTGTAAGGGGATACGGTCCGATAAACTCATCTTT. Encoded protein: CACKGIRSDKLIF.

This clone has ten or more counts. This chain uses TRDV2 with TRDJ3; 9 positions match TRDD3. V was clipped by 0 bases and J by 0 bases; unmatched bases: 17. The germline V gene has CDR1 GEAIGNYY and CDR2 EKD. There are 23 residues in the CDR3. The CDR3 DNA reads TGTGCCTGTGACACCTGGGACAGTACTGGGGGACTTCGACACTCCTGGGACACCCGACAGATGTTTTTC. Translated: CACDTWDSTGGLRHSWDTRQMFF.

In its sample, this clone was seen a few times. A single base is all that separates this from a far larger clone, so a read error is likely. Distinct nucleotide sequences in the sample also encode this CDR3. CDR3 loop: CACDTVGDTSSWDTRQMFF. The DNA for the CDR3 is TGTGCCTGTGATACCGTAGGGGATACCAGCTCCTGGGACACCCGACAGATGTTTTTC. The chain recombines TRDV2 with TRDJ3; 8 bases map to TRDD3. From germline, CDR1 is GEAIGNYY and CDR2 EKD. CDR3 length: 19 residues. The V segment lost 4 bases and the J segment 0 bases; nucleotides outside the gene matches: 10.

Comment on this clone: The TCRdb protein comes from a much larger clone and disagrees with this DNA's translation at residue 5, likely due to a read error; the protein given here is derived from the DNA. The DNA for the CDR3 is TGTGCCTGTGACGCCCTGGAGGGGCATACCGATAAACTCATCTTT. As protein: CACDALEGHTDKLIF. V usage is TRDV2 and J usage is TRDJ1; no firm D call. V was cut by 3 bases and J by 2 bases, with 15 bases left in between. Germline CDR1 reads GEAIGNYY; CDR2 reads EKD. The CDR3 has 15 amino acids.

In its sample, this clone was seen a few times. A far larger clone is a single base away, which makes a read error likely. This CDR3 is also generated by other DNA sequences in the sample. The chain has TRDV2 and TRDJ1; 9 positions match TRDD3. The length of the CDR3 is 16 residues. Germline loops: CDR1 GEAIGNYY, CDR2 EKD. For the CDR3, the DNA is TGTGCCTGTGACCCCCTACTGGGGGAGTACACTGATAAACTCATCTTT. It specifies CACDPLLGEYTDKLIF.

There are a few counts of this clone. The genes are TRDV2 and TRDJ1; 13 nucleotides agree with TRDD3. The CDR3 totals 17 residues. V trimming: 2 bases; J trimming: 7 bases; junction bases outside the gene matches: 12. Germline assignment: CDR1 GEAIGNYY and CDR2 EKD. The CDR3 DNA follows: TGTGCCTGTGACAGGATTTCAACTGGGGGATACGCGGCTAAACTCATCTTT. This codes for CACDRISTGGYAAKLIF.

Notes on this clone: This DNA's translation and the protein TCRdb lists, from a much larger clone, do not match at residue 12, likely due to a read error; the protein shown is translated from the DNA. The DNA for the CDR3 is TGTGCCTGTGACACCGTCGGGCGGGATACGGGTAGACTCATCTTT. It specifies CACDTVGRDTGRLIF. The rearrangement joins TRDV2 to TRDJ1; 8 bases map to TRDD3. The CDR3 spans 15 residues. The germline V gene encodes CDR1 GEAIGNYY and CDR2 EKD. V trimming: 0 bases; J trimming: 10 bases; junction bases outside the gene matches: 12.

As for this clone: This may stem from a read error, because a much larger clone lies one nucleotide away. Other DNA variants within this sample encode the same CDR3. The CDR3 DNA reads TGTGCCTGTGATTTTCTACTGGGGGATACGACCGATAAACTCATCTTT. This codes for CACDFLLGDTTDKLIF. V and J are TRDV2 and TRDJ1; TRDD3 agrees at 13 bases. This CDR3 region has 16 residues. Germline assignment: CDR1 GEAIGNYY and CDR2 EKD. Germline trimming cut 4 bases from V and 2 bases from J; bases unmatched to any gene: 6.

This clone was seen a handful of times. TCRdb's listed protein matches a much larger clone and diverges from this DNA's translation at residue 5, likely through a read error; the protein shown comes from the DNA. The gene calls are TRDV2 and TRDJ1, with 9 nucleotides matching TRDD3. Germline V gives CDR1 GEAIGNYY, CDR2 EKD. The CDR3 covers 16 residues. V trimming: 0 bases; J trimming: 0 bases; junction bases outside the gene matches: 4. CDR3 sequence: CACDTLLGEYTDKLIF. DNA of the CDR3: TGTGCCTGTGACACCCTACTGGGGGAGTACACCGATAAACTCATCTTT.

Turning to this clone: TCRdb lists the protein of a much larger clone for this DNA, which differs at residue 17, so this is likely a read error; the protein given here is translated from the DNA itself. The chain recombines TRDV2 with TRDJ1; TRDD3 matches 11 bases. CDR1 and CDR2 from the germline V gene are GEAIGNYY and EKD. CDR3 size: 19 residues. The CDR3 DNA sequence: TGTGCCTGTGACACCGTCGGTGGGGGATACGAGGGTTGGGACGATAAACCCATCTTT. This translates into CACDTVGGGYEGWDDKPIF.

This chain links TRDV2 with TRDJ3; 13 bases align to TRDD3. Germline V gene data show CDR1 as GEAIGNYY and CDR2 as EKD. The CDR3 runs 21 residues. V lost 0 bases and J lost 0; bases outside the gene matches: 7. The CDR3 is CACDTLLGDTRSSWDTRQMFF. The CDR3, as DNA: TGTGCCTGTGACACCTTACTGGGGGATACGCGAAGCTCCTGGGACACCCGACAGATGTTTTTC.

Note on this clone: A read error may explain this, as a much larger clone is one base away. The chain carries TRDV2 and TRDJ1; 11 nucleotides match TRDD3. This CDR3 is 20 amino acids long. Germline CDR1 reads GEAIGNYY; CDR2 reads EKD. CDR3 bases: TGTGCCTGTGAAATGCTGGGGGATACACCTCCCCGAACGTACACCAATAAACTCATCTTT. This translates into CACEMLGDTPPRTYTNKLIF.

In the case of this clone: This DNA translates differently at residue 8 from the TCRdb protein, which is that of a much larger clone; a read error is likely, and the protein shown is the DNA's own translation. V and J are TRDV2 and TRDJ1, with D possibly TRDD3 on 6 matching bases. V dropped 6 bases and J dropped 4 bases, with 23 bases sitting between them. This CDR3 is 16 amino acids long. Looked up from germline, CDR1 is GEAIGNYY and CDR2 is EKD. CDR3 in amino acids: CACYSITEGYVDKLIF. CDR3 nucleotide sequence: TGTGCCTGTTATTCGATTACTGAGGGATATGTCGATAAACTCATCTTT.

This chain links TRDV2 with TRDJ1, with 12 bases lining up with TRDD3. CDR1 and CDR2 (germline): GEAIGNYY, EKD. The trim removed 1 base at V and 0 bases at J, leaving 11 bases unmatched. CDR3 size: 19 residues. This CDR3 reads CACDTVLGDTKGHTDKLIF. The DNA for the CDR3 is TGTGCCTGTGACACTGTTCTGGGGGATACGAAGGGCCACACCGATAAACTCATCTTT.

In its sample, this clone was seen many times. A far larger clone is one base from this, pointing to a likely read error. The rearrangement uses TRDV2 and TRDJ1, with 8 bases aligning to TRDD3. CDR1 and CDR2 (germline): GEAIGNYY, EKD. CDR3 length equals 17 residues. DNA for the CDR3: TGTGCCTGTGACACCCTACTAGGGGATACAAGGACCGATAAACTCACCTTT. Its translation is CACDTLLGDTRTDKLTF.

Sample share makes this clone medium-sized. CDR3 in amino acids: CACDSLLGDGYTDKLIF. DNA for the CDR3: TGTGCCTGTGACTCTTTACTGGGGGATGGGTACACCGATAAACTCATCTTT. This chain joins TRDV2 and TRDJ1; TRDD3 aligns across 10 bases. Trimming took 3 bases from V and 0 from J; bases not matched to a gene: 9. Germline V gene sequence: CDR1 GEAIGNYY, CDR2 EKD. CDR3 size: 17 residues.

This rearrangement joins TRDV2 to TRDJ1; 13 nucleotides match TRDD3. The CDR3 runs 17 residues. V shed 0 bases, J shed 2 bases, and the junction held 5 bases outside the gene matches. Germline V gene sequence: CDR1 GEAIGNYY, CDR2 EKD. The CDR3 sequence is CACDTILGDTQTDKLIF. CDR3 bases: TGTGCCTGTGACACCATACTGGGGGATACGCAAACCGATAAACTCATCTTT.

In the case of this clone: A far larger clone is a single base away, which makes a read error likely. The chain recombines TRDV2 with TRDJ1, with D possibly matching TRDD3 (5 bases). V lost 3 bases and J 2 bases, leaving 12 bases between the germline ends. The germline CDR1 and CDR2 sequences are GEAIGNYY and EKD. The CDR3 is made up of 14 amino acids. Here the CDR3 reads CACDAVLETDKLIF. In DNA form, the CDR3 reads TGTGCCTGTGACGCCGTACTGGAAACCGATAAACTCATCTTT.

This clone occurred a few times. With only one base between it and a far larger clone, this is likely a read error. Other DNA sequences of this sample code for an identical CDR3. The chain couples TRDV2 to TRDJ3, with D possibly TRDD3 on 6 matching bases. Germline V gene lookup returns CDR1 GEAIGNYY and CDR2 EKD. The CDR3 runs to 21 residues. The CDR3 DNA follows: TGCGCCTGTGACACCGCGGAGAGAGGGAGGGATAACCCCTGGGACACCCGACAGATGTTTTTC. Protein: CACDTAERGRDNPWDTRQMFF.

By share of the sample, this clone is medium-sized. The same CDR3 also results from other DNA sequences found in this sample. The CDR3 spells CACDTLLGDTLPSGDKLIF. The CDR3, as DNA: TGTGCCTGTGACACCCTACTGGGGGATACGCTTCCCTCCGGGGATAAACTCATCTTT. This chain uses TRDV2 with TRDJ1; TRDD3 matches at 13 bases. Germline assignment: CDR1 GEAIGNYY and CDR2 EKD. J was trimmed by 5 bases and V by 0 bases; bases with no gene match: 14. This CDR3 is 19 amino acids long.

This clone turned up a few times. The likely explanation is a read error, given a far larger clone one base away. Other DNA variants within this sample encode the same CDR3. This chain joins TRDV2 and TRDJ1; 9 bases are shared with TRDD3. Germline CDR1 GEAIGNYY, CDR2 EKD. The CDR3 is made up of 17 amino acids. CDR3 residues: CACDTVGDIRSTDKLIF. For the CDR3, the DNA is TGTGCCTGCGACACAGTGGGGGATATAAGGTCCACCGATAAACTCATCTTT.

This clone appeared many times. The chain carries TRDV2 and TRDJ1; the match to TRDD3 covers 8 bases. With 3 bases clipped from V and 0 bases from J, the junction kept 8 bases outside the gene matches. The CDR3 extends over 16 amino acids. Germline values: CDR1 GEAIGNYY, CDR2 EKD. The DNA for the CDR3 is TGTGCCTGTGACCCACTGGGGGCCCTGTACACCGATAAACTCATCTTT. This translates into CACDPLGALYTDKLIF.

As regards this clone: This is likely an artifact of a read error, given a far larger clone one base away. This same CDR3 is encoded by further DNA sequences in the sample. The J gene is TRDJ1, the V gene TRDV2, with 13 bases identical to TRDD3. Looked up from germline, CDR1 is GEAIGNYY and CDR2 is EKD. Germline trimming cut 1 base from V and 7 bases from J; bases unmatched to any gene: 11. The CDR3 extends over 17 amino acids. CDR3 nucleotide sequence: TGTGCCTGTGACACGATACTGGGGGATACGGTAGACCGTAAACTCATCTTT. Amino acid sequence: CACDTILGDTVDRKLIF.